This T cell receptor (beta chain) was obtained from a study of shared clonotypes between healthy human individuals. Points from the study as a whole: Estimated richness was generally greater in naive than memory subsets.

In the naive CD8 group, cells lacked CD45RO and were positively selected for CCR7, so terminally differentiated effector memory CD45RA+ cells were left out. The donors were all Caucasian adults (living in Nashville, Tennessee). Of note for this clone: Its antigen is not identified.

Germline CDR1 MDHEN, CDR2 SYDVKM. CDR3 length equals 13 residues. V was trimmed by 7 bases and J by 4 bases, leaving 11 bases between them. Only in-frame clones appear in the TCRdb table, and some are missing; sequencing was by immunoSEQ multiplex PCR. The sample lists 1.5 million to 2.5 million clones, about 95% seen once, with approximately 1.2% in the top ten. The source material was naive CD8+ T cells sorted from blood. The sequence was collected from a man between 18 and 35 years old in good health. The V and J genes are TRBV28 and TRBJ2-1, with D possibly TRBD2 on 5 matching bases. This CDR3 reads CASTRGEYNEQFF. As DNA, the CDR3 is TGTGCCAGCACCCGGGGAGAGTACAATGAGCAGTTCTTC.